The 25 T cell receptor beta chains below come from one sample, sequenced in a study of T-cell reconstitution after alpha-beta-depleted transplantation in children. For TCRbeta, the library was prepared with unique molecular identifiers. TCRdb recomputed calls from the PCR reads with MiXCR, one row per CDR3 protein. The table shows 600,000 to 700,000 distinct CDR3 sequences, with 16% occurring only once. The sample here was PBMCs from the stem cell graft donor, taken from the stem cell graft. The receptors here all came from a human donor who donated a stem cell graft to a child with acute myeloid leukemia.

The rearrangement joins TRBV7-3 to TRBJ2-1, with 12 bases lining up with TRBD2. The V gene end was trimmed by 5 bases and the J gene end by 13 bases; junction bases not matched to a gene: 12. CDR1 is SGHTA, CDR2 FQGTGA, per germline. This CDR3 has 15 residues. The CDR3 spells CASSPLSSGGAPQFF. Here the CDR3 DNA reads TGTGCCAGCAGCCCTCTCTCTAGCGGGGGGGCCCCACAGTTCTTC.

This clonotype was recorded at least ten times. V gene TRBV20-1 combines with J gene TRBJ1-4; TRBD1 aligns across 8 bases. The CDR3 consists of 13 residues. V shed 6 bases, J shed 8 bases, and the junction held 8 bases outside the gene matches. Germline V gives CDR1 DFQATT, CDR2 SNEGSKA (reference sequence). CDR3 residues: CSARDRPGEKLFF. CDR3 nucleotide sequence: TGCAGTGCAAGGGACAGGCCGGGGGAAAAACTGTTTTTT.

This clonotype was recorded a few times. J is TRBJ2-7 and V is TRBV7-8; 9 bases match TRBD1. After removal of 2 bases from V and 4 bases from J, the junction contained 9 bases not matched to a gene. The germline V gene has CDR1 SGHVS and CDR2 FQNEAQ. The CDR3 is 16 amino acids. CDR3 region: CASSLRPGQGFYEQYF. In nucleotides, the CDR3 is TGTGCCAGCAGCTTAAGACCGGGACAGGGTTTTTACGAGCAGTACTTC.

The V call is TRBV5-1, the J call TRBJ2-7; 11 bases map to TRBD2. The CDR3 has 15 amino acids. Germline lookup yields CDR1 SGHRS and CDR2 YFSETQ. Losses at the gene ends were 5 bases for V and 2 bases for J; bases not matched to a gene: 6. The CDR3 loop is CASRRGLAETYEQYF. In DNA, the CDR3 is TGCGCCAGCAGACGGGGACTAGCGGAAACCTACGAGCAGTACTTC. Full variable domain (missing parts from reference TRBV5-1 and TRBJ2-7): KAGVTQTPRYLIKTRGQQVTLSCSPISGHRSVSWYQQTPGQGLQFLFEYFSETQRNKGNFPGRFSGRQFSNSRSEMNVSTLELGDSALYLCASRRGLAETYEQYFGPGTRLTVT.

In its sample, this clonotype was seen many times. This sequence joins TRBV7-2 and TRBJ2-5; D is possibly TRBD2 (5 bases). V was cut by 1 base and J by 0 bases, with 6 bases left in between. CDR1 is SGHTA, CDR2 FQGNSA, per germline. This CDR3 region has 14 residues. The CDR3 here is CASSLGGHQETQYF. The CDR3 DNA sequence: TGTGCCAGCAGCTTAGGCGGGCACCAAGAGACCCAGTACTTC.

This clonotype was detected many times. The rearrangement uses TRBV10-2 and TRBJ2-1; no firm D call. V was clipped by 6 bases and J by 11 bases, with 14 bases between them. This CDR3 has 12 amino acids. Germline V gives CDR1 WSHSY, CDR2 SAAADI. Written as DNA, the CDR3 is TGCGCCAGCAGGACGACCGACGTCAAGCAGTTCTTC. Translating it yields CASRTTDVKQFF.

The sample holds a few counts of this clonotype. The V gene is TRBV11-2, the J gene TRBJ2-7, with D tentatively TRBD2 (6 bases). V gave up 3 bases and J gave up 4 bases, with 25 bases separating them. The CDR3 runs to 18 residues. Germline V gives CDR1 SGHAT, CDR2 FQNNGV. CDR3 in amino acids: CASSFITMGGINVYEQYF. In DNA, the CDR3 is TGTGCCAGCAGCTTTATAACCATGGGGGGAATAAACGTGTACGAGCAGTACTTC.

This clonotype has a count of ten or more. This rearrangement joins TRBV7-2 to TRBJ2-7; D gene uncertain. Germline CDR1 SGHTA, CDR2 FQGNSA. Trimming removed 1 base at V and 2 bases at J, with 6 bases between. This CDR3 contains 13 residues. This CDR3 is CASSLGYAYEQYF. In nucleotides, the CDR3 is TGTGCCAGCAGCTTAGGATACGCCTACGAGCAGTACTTC.

This clonotype was seen repeatedly, ten times or more. The V and J genes are TRBV20-1 and TRBJ1-5; 7 nucleotides match TRBD1. Germline V lookup: CDR1 DFQATT, CDR2 SNEGSKA (reference sequence). The CDR3 contains 13 residues. With V trimmed by 4 bases and J by 6 bases, 6 bases remained unmatched. CDR3 sequence reads: CSATTGLGQPQHF. CDR3 sequence (DNA): TGCAGTGCTACGACAGGGCTGGGTCAGCCCCAGCATTTT.

The V gene is TRBV25-1, the J gene TRBJ2-2, with unresolved D. CDR1 and CDR2 from the germline V gene are MGHDK and SYGVNS. Deletions cut 11 bases from V and 3 bases from J, with 16 bases between. The CDR3 loop spans 14 amino acids. The CDR3 spells CASAASAYTGELFF. In DNA, the CDR3 is TGTGCCTCTGCGGCGAGCGCGTACACCGGGGAGCTGTTTTTT. Combining the CDR3 with reference TRBV25-1 and TRBJ2-2 gives the whole variable domain EADIYQTPRYLVIGTGKKITLECSQTMGHDKMYWYQQDPGMELHLIHYSYGVNSTEKGDLSSESTVSRIRTEHFPLTLESARPSHTSQYLCASAASAYTGELFFGEGSRLTVL.

The gene calls are TRBV24-1 and TRBJ2-5, with D possibly being TRBD1 or TRBD2 (5 bases each). In germline, CDR1 is KGHDR, CDR2 SFDVKD. The CDR3 loop spans 15 amino acids. Trimming left V 5 bases short and J 2 bases short, with 14 bases between. CDR3 nucleotide sequence: TGTGCCACCAGTGCACAGCCGGGACGGCAAGAGACCCAGTACTTC. Its protein is CATSAQPGRQETQYF.

On this clonotype: This may arise from a read error, as a much more abundant clone is one base away. V usage is TRBV29-1 and J usage is TRBJ2-3; D gene unclear. CDR3 length: 12 amino acids. CDR1 and CDR2 from the germline V gene are SQVTM and ANQGSEA. As DNA, the CDR3 is TGCAGCGTTGTACCAAACACAGATACGCCGTATTTT. This encodes CSVVPNTDTPYF.

This clonotype was seen at least ten times. CDR3: CSVSIPGLYQETQYF. The DNA of the CDR3 is TGCAGTGTTTCAATTCCGGGACTGTACCAAGAGACCCAGTACTTC. This rearrangement joins TRBV20-1 to TRBJ2-5; possibly TRBD2 for D (6 bases). V lost 7 bases and J lost 0, with 18 bases in between. Germline CDR1 reads DFQATT; CDR2 reads SNEGSKA (reference sequence). The CDR3 is 15 residues long.

This rearrangement joins TRBV6-2 or TRBV6-3 to TRBJ2-2; D possibly corresponds to TRBD1 (6 bases). Looked up from germline, CDR1 is MNHEY and CDR2 is SVGEGT. Trimming pared 3 bases from V and 3 bases from J, leaving 17 bases between. The CDR3 is made up of 17 amino acids. Here the CDR3 reads CASSYSYRAVDTGELFF. The CDR3 region has the DNA TGTGCCAGCAGTTATTCCTACAGGGCGGTGGACACCGGGGAGCTGTTTTTT.

The J gene is TRBJ1-1, the V gene TRBV20-1; maybe TRBD1 (5 bases). In germline, CDR1 is DFQATT, CDR2 SNEGSKA (reference sequence). The CDR3 length is 11 residues. The ends were cut back, 3 bases at V and 8 bases at J, with 10 bases in the middle. The CDR3 DNA follows: TGCAGTGCTAGGGGGCTTGGGGAAGCTTTCTTT. Translation gives CSARGLGEAFF.

This clonotype showed up many times. This chain connects TRBV12-3 or TRBV12-4 to TRBJ2-2; D possibly corresponds to TRBD1 (5 bases). V was shortened by 11 bases and J by 7 bases, with 17 bases between the two germline ends. The CDR3 contains 13 residues. The CDR3 sequence: CASQGRDNGELFF. The CDR3 DNA reads as TGTGCCTCCCAGGGCAGGGATAACGGGGAGCTGTTTTTT.

This clonotype was counted many times. The J gene is TRBJ1-5, the V gene TRBV20-1; D unresolved. The germline V gene encodes CDR1 DFQATT and CDR2 SNEGSKA (reference sequence). The CDR3 has 13 amino acids. V shed 7 bases and J shed 4 bases, with 14 bases lying between them. The CDR3 DNA reads as TGCAGTGTAAACGGGCCCGAGAATCAGCCCCAGCATTTT. Protein: CSVNGPENQPQHF.

This chain connects TRBV12-3 or TRBV12-4 to TRBJ2-1; D possibly corresponds to TRBD1 (5 bases). V was pared by 6 bases and J by 6 bases, with 9 bases between. The length of the CDR3 is 12 residues. The CDR3 DNA sequence: TGTGCCAGCAGGCAGGGCAGCAATGAGCAGTTCTTC. This gives the protein CASRQGSNEQFF.

The chain uses TRBV7-3 and TRBJ1-1, with D possibly matching TRBD1 (5 bases). The ends were cut back, 5 bases at V and 9 bases at J, with 16 bases in the middle. CDR1 and CDR2 from the germline V gene are SGHTA and FQGTGA. This CDR3 spans 13 amino acids. CDR3 amino acids: CASSPSIDSQAFF. DNA for the CDR3: TGTGCCAGCAGCCCTAGTATTGACAGTCAAGCTTTCTTT.

This clonotype occurred many times. This chain links TRBV7-2 with TRBJ1-4; 8 bases map to TRBD1. V lost 6 bases and J lost 7; bases outside the gene matches: 7. From germline, CDR1 is SGHTA and CDR2 FQGNSA. The CDR3 runs 14 residues. The CDR3 DNA reads TGTGCCAGCAGTCATAGAGGACAGGGTGAAAAACTGTTTTTT. Translated, it gives CASSHRGQGEKLFF.

This clonotype has a handful of counts. The V call is TRBV5-1, the J call TRBJ2-6, with 8 positions matching TRBD2. With V trimmed by 7 bases and J by 0 bases, 9 bases remained unmatched. This CDR3 is built from 17 residues. Germline-derived CDR1 and CDR2 are SGHRS and YFSETQ. CDR3 amino acids: CASLLIRGGSGANVLTF. CDR3 nucleotide sequence: TGCGCCAGCCTTCTGATACGGGGGGGCTCTGGGGCCAACGTCCTGACTTTC.

This clonotype was seen at least ten times. DNA for the CDR3: TGCGCCAGCAGCTTGGAAATGGGCAGGGCAGGGGCTGAAGCTTTCTTT. It encodes CASSLEMGRAGAEAFF. This chain connects TRBV5-1 to TRBJ1-1; a possible D gene is TRBD1 (6 bases). The CDR3 is made up of 16 amino acids. With 0 bases removed from V and 6 bases from J, the gap between germline ends came to 18 bases. Germline V CDR1 and CDR2: SGHRS, YFSETQ.

The J gene is TRBJ2-7, the V gene TRBV6-1; D is possibly TRBD1 (6 bases). The CDR3 spans 13 residues. Germline V lookup: CDR1 MNHNS, CDR2 SASEGT. Between the trimmed V and J ends, which lost 3 bases and 2 bases, there was a span of 8 bases. The CDR3 sequence: CASSETGPYEQYF. Here the CDR3 DNA reads TGTGCCAGCAGTGAGACAGGCCCCTACGAGCAGTACTTC.

This clonotype was seen more than once but under ten times. The chain recombines TRBV29-1 with TRBJ2-5; unclear D gene. CDR3 length equals 12 residues. V was trimmed by 2 bases and J by 1 base, leaving 5 bases between them. Germline V gene sequence: CDR1 SQVTM, CDR2 ANQGSEA. The CDR3 region has the DNA TGCAGCGTTGAACAGTCCCAAGAGACCCAGTACTTC. Amino acid sequence: CSVEQSQETQYF.

In this sample, this clonotype turned up many times. The genes are TRBV29-1 and TRBJ2-1; 16 positions agree with TRBD2. V trimming: 4 bases; J trimming: 5 bases; junction bases outside the gene matches: 8. The CDR3 runs to 17 residues. The germline CDR1 and CDR2 sequences are SQVTM and ANQGSEA. The CDR3 DNA is TGCAGCGTTGGGGGACTAGCGGGGGGGCTTAAGGACAATGAGCAGTTCTTC. Encoded protein: CSVGGLAGGLKDNEQFF.